Sequencing of this TCR beta chain was carried out in a study of T-cell reconstitution after alpha-beta-depleted transplantation in children. The study, taken as a whole, reports: From surviving recipient T cells and thymic progenitors came the high day-60 TCRbeta diversity observed in some patients.

This clonotype has a handful of counts. Its antigen is still unknown. V was trimmed by 5 bases and J by 0 bases, leaving 22 bases between them. Per germline, CDR1 DFQATT and CDR2 SNEGSKA (reference sequence). The CDR3 is 17 amino acids. The library targeted TCRbeta and was prepared with unique molecular identifiers. TCRdb re-derived calls from the PCR reads in MiXCR, one entry per CDR3 protein. This sample carries about 980,000 distinct CDR3 sequences, roughly 29% of them seen once, and the ten largest clones take about 28%. This clonotype originated in a boy less than two years old who had a stem cell transplant for SCID, so the T cells may come from the graft donor. The chain couples TRBV20-1 to TRBJ1-2, with D possibly matching TRBD1 (6 bases). The source material was PBMCs, mostly from graft donor cells, sampled 360 days after TCRalphabeta/CD19-depleted stem cell transplant. CDR3 bases: TGCAGTGCTGTAGGGGGGTATACGCTTCCAGCTAACTATGGCTACACCTTC. It codes for CSAVGGYTLPANYGYTF.